This paragraph reports one TCR beta chain. Its target is unknown. This record belongs to a study of T-cell reconstitution after alpha-beta-depleted transplantation in children. Unique molecular identifiers featured in how the TCRbeta library was prepared. TCRdb reprocessed the PCR reads with MiXCR, giving one entry per CDR3 protein. The sample lists around 960,000 distinct CDR3 sequences; roughly 29% were seen once. Regarding the study as a whole: Most T-cell counts and diversity one year after the transplant came from T cells that were newly produced. The study reportedly traced alpha-beta T cells about two months after transplant to several hundred expanded graft clones. For some patients, TCRbeta diversity was high at day 60 because of recipient T cells and thymic progenitors that survived.

This clonotype was obtained from a boy under two years old who had a stem cell transplant for SCID, so the T cells may come from the graft donor. The starting material was PBMCs, mostly from graft donor cells, obtained 360 days after TCRalphabeta/CD19-depleted stem cell transplant.

The CDR3: CASSPLDPRIAYEQYF. DNA for the CDR3: TGTGCCAGCTCACCTTTGGACCCGAGGATCGCCTACGAGCAGTACTTC. The chain joins TRBV18 to TRBJ2-7; D is undetermined. CDR3 length equals 16 residues. Between the trimmed V and J ends, which lost 3 bases and 2 bases, there was a span of 17 bases. Germline CDR1 is KGHSH and CDR2 is LQKENI.